Presented here are 26 T cell receptor beta chains from one specimen sequenced in a study of T cell responses to AZD1222 COVID-19 vaccine. Some clones are missing from TCRdb's copy, which holds only in-frame ones; the method was immunoSEQ multiplex PCR. This table holds more than 100,000 clones, roughly nine tenths found once. The sequencing here drew on peripheral blood, taken on day 0 of AZD1222 vaccination. The receptor source for this set is an adult in good health.

This sequence joins TRBV9 and TRBJ2-4; no definite D call. Germline V gene data show CDR1 as SGDLS and CDR2 as YYNGEE. Trimming removed 8 bases from V and 3 bases from J, with 15 bases in between. CDR3 length: 14 amino acids. CDR3 DNA: TGTGCCAGGGCATTCTGTTGTGTCAAAAACATTCAGTACTTC. It is translated as CARAFCCVKNIQYF.

The rearrangement uses TRBV4-1 and TRBJ2-3; the D gene could be TRBD1 or TRBD2 (5 bases each). Between the trimmed V and J ends, which lost 1 base and 3 bases, there was a span of 17 bases. CDR3 length equals 17 residues. Germline CDR1 MGHRA, CDR2 YSYEKL. CDR3 bases: TGCGCCAGCAGCCAAGTCGCGGCAGGGAGAATGACAGATACGCAGTATTTT. It specifies CASSQVAAGRMTDTQYF.

The chain is built from TRBV9 and TRBJ2-2, with 7 bases aligning to TRBD1. CDR3 length equals 16 residues. J was trimmed by 4 bases and V by 0 bases; bases with no gene match: 6. Germline CDR1 and CDR2: SGDLS and YYNGEE. CDR3 sequence (DNA): TGTGCCAGCAGCGTAGAGACAGGGTCGGGCACCGGGGAGCTGTTTTTT. Its translation is CASSVETGSGTGELFF. Full variable domain (rest looked up from reference TRBV9 and TRBJ2-2): DSGVTQTPKHLITATGQRVTLRCSPRSGDLSVYWYQQSLDQGLQFLIQYYNGEERAKGNILERFSAQQFPDLHSELNLSSLELGDSALYFCASSVETGSGTGELFFGEGSRLTVL.

The chain is built from TRBV7-8 and TRBJ1-2; D remains unclear. The CDR3 has 16 amino acids. Germline CDR1 reads SGHVS; CDR2 reads FQNEAQ. Trimming took off 3 bases at V and 0 bases at J, with 14 bases between the two ends. Here the CDR3 DNA reads TGTGCCAGCAGCTTGGGTCGGTTTTCCGCTAACTATGGCTACACCTTC. As protein: CASSLGRFSANYGYTF. The whole variable domain, filled in from reference TRBV7-8 and TRBJ1-2, reads GAGVSQSPRYKVAKRGQDVALRCDPISGHVSLFWYQQALGQGPEFLTYFQNEAQLDKSGLPSDRFFAERPEGSVSTLKIQRTQQEDSAVYLCASSLGRFSANYGYTFGSGTRLTVV.

This clone showed up just once. The chain recombines TRBV11-2 with TRBJ1-5, with 7 bases lining up with TRBD1. The CDR3 consists of 15 residues. V was pared by 9 bases and J by 4 bases, with 12 bases of the junction left unmatched. Germline V gene sequence: CDR1 SGHAT, CDR2 FQNNGV. The CDR3 DNA reads as TGTGCCAGTTCTCAGGGGGTGAGGGGAAATCAGCCCCAGCATTTT. Its protein product is CASSQGVRGNQPQHF.

The gene calls are TRBV27 and TRBJ2-5; unclear D gene. The CDR3 is 16 amino acids. CDR1 and CDR2 from the germline V gene are MNHEY and SMNVEV (reference sequence). Deletions cut 0 bases from V and 0 bases from J, with 11 bases between. The CDR3 sequence: CASSLSAGWYQETQYF. CDR3 nucleotide sequence: TGTGCCAGCAGTTTATCAGCAGGATGGTACCAAGAGACCCAGTACTTC.

The chain couples TRBV10-3 to TRBJ2-5; D perhaps matches TRBD1 (6 bases). Germline V gene sequence: CDR1 ENHRY, CDR2 SYGVKD. V was pared by 2 bases and J by 5 bases, with 9 bases between. The CDR3 covers 13 residues. The CDR3 nucleotides are TGTGCCATCAGTGAGGGCCAGGGGGAGACCCAGTACTTC. It specifies CAISEGQGETQYF.

The V and J genes are TRBV7-8 and TRBJ1-5; D might be TRBD1 (6 bases). The CDR3 is 17 residues long. CDR1 SGHVS and CDR2 FQNEAQ come from the germline V gene. Trimming took 5 bases from V and 0 from J, leaving 17 bases between them. The CDR3 nucleotides read TGTGCCAGCAGCCCAGAGGACAGCTTGAATAGCAATCAGCCCCAGCATTTT. It translates to CASSPEDSLNSNQPQHF.

In its sample, this clone was seen a few times. The genes are TRBV6-2 or TRBV6-3 and TRBJ2-3; D is possibly TRBD2 (5 bases). The ends were cut back, 7 bases at V and 3 bases at J, with 17 bases in the middle. Germline loops: CDR1 MNHEY, CDR2 SVGEGT. The CDR3 runs 15 residues. CDR3 sequence (DNA): TGTGCCAGCACCCCCGGACTCTCTTGGACAGATACGCAGTATTTT. Its translation is CASTPGLSWTDTQYF.

V is TRBV27 and J is TRBJ2-7; 9 bases map to TRBD1. CDR1 and CDR2 (germline): MNHEY, SMNVEV (reference sequence). Trimming at V came to 6 bases and at J to 1 base, leaving 7 bases not matched to a gene. The CDR3 is 15 amino acids. The CDR3 sequence: CASREGTGLSYEQYF. The CDR3 region has the DNA TGTGCCAGCAGGGAAGGGACAGGGTTATCCTACGAGCAGTACTTC.

This chain uses TRBV19 with TRBJ1-6; no clear D. This CDR3 is built from 14 residues. Looked up from germline, CDR1 is LNHDA and CDR2 is SQIVND (reference sequence). V was shortened by 7 bases and J by 9 bases, with 16 bases between the two germline ends. The CDR3, as DNA: TGTGCCAGTAAAGCAGGAGCCCAAGGTTCACCCCTCCACTTT. It translates to CASKAGAQGSPLHF. Looking up the rest from reference TRBV19 and TRBJ1-6 gives the full variable domain: DGGITQSPKYLFRKEGQNVTLSCEQNLNHDAMYWYRQDPGQGLRLIYYSQIVNDFQKGDIAEGYSVSREKKESFPLTVTSAQKNPTAFYLCASKAGAQGSPLHFGNGTRLTVT.

V and J are TRBV7-3 and TRBJ1-3, with TRBD1 identical over 9 bases. Per germline, CDR1 SGHTA and CDR2 FQGTGA. The CDR3 spans 15 residues. Trimming at V came to 4 bases and at J to 1 base, leaving 2 bases not matched to a gene. The CDR3 coding sequence is TGTGCCAGCAGCTCTGACAGGGGGTCTGGAAACACCATATATTTT. This gives the protein CASSSDRGSGNTIYF.

V gene TRBV7-9 combines with J gene TRBJ1-5; TRBD1 is a possible D gene (5 bases). Trimming left V 1 base short and J 5 bases short, with 9 bases between. Germline lookup yields CDR1 SEHNR and CDR2 FQNEAQ (reference sequence). The CDR3 is 14 residues long. CDR3 residues: CASSLGGRDQPQHF. The CDR3 DNA reads TGTGCCAGCAGCTTAGGGGGGAGAGATCAGCCCCAGCATTTT.

This rearrangement joins TRBV28 to TRBJ2-7; 10 bases fit TRBD1. The CDR3 is made up of 14 amino acids. Germline trimming cut 7 bases from V and 1 base from J; bases unmatched to any gene: 4. Germline V lookup: CDR1 MDHEN, CDR2 SYDVKM. The CDR3 is CASTMGQGSYEQYF. The CDR3 region has the DNA TGTGCCAGCACCATGGGACAGGGGTCCTACGAGCAGTACTTC.

This clone was recorded a few times. The chain combines TRBV10-3 with TRBJ2-3; D perhaps matches TRBD1 (5 bases). V was cut by 8 bases and J by 1 base, with 13 bases left in between. The CDR3 sequence is 14 residues long. Germline V lookup: CDR1 ENHRY, CDR2 SYGVKD. The CDR3 loop is CAIDTGVGTDTQYF. The CDR3 DNA follows: TGTGCCATCGATACAGGCGTGGGCACAGATACGCAGTATTTT.

The chain links TRBV7-3 to TRBJ2-3; 7 positions agree with TRBD2. V gave up 1 base and J gave up 4 bases; unmatched junction bases: 2. The CDR3 loop spans 14 amino acids. In germline, CDR1 is SGHTA, CDR2 FQGTGA. The CDR3 region has the DNA TGTGCCAGCAGCTTAAACGGGAGGTCAGATACGCAGTATTTT. It yields the protein CASSLNGRSDTQYF. Variable domain in full (rest from reference TRBV7-3 and TRBJ2-3): GAGVSQTPSNKVTEKGKYVELRCDPISGHTALYWYRQSLGQGPEFLIYFQGTGAADDSGLPNDRFFAVRPEGSVSTLKIQRTERGDSAVYLCASSLNGRSDTQYFGPGTRLTVL.

The rearrangement joins TRBV20-1 to TRBJ1-1, with 7 positions matching TRBD1. CDR3 length: 11 residues. Germline V gene data show CDR1 as DFQATT and CDR2 as SNEGSKA (reference sequence). V gave up 6 bases and J gave up 9 bases; unmatched junction bases: 7. The CDR3 spells CSALTGPKAFF. The DNA for the CDR3 is TGCAGTGCACTGACAGGGCCCAAAGCTTTCTTT.

This clone appeared once. The chain joins TRBV29-1 to TRBJ1-2; D gene uncertain. The germline V and J ends were trimmed by 2 bases and 5 bases, with 12 bases remaining between them. Germline V CDR1 and CDR2: SQVTM, ANQGSEA. The CDR3 consists of 13 residues. CDR3 sequence: CSVESRQRYGYTF. The DNA of the CDR3 is TGCAGCGTTGAATCTCGGCAGAGGTATGGCTACACCTTC.

V is TRBV30 and J is TRBJ1-2; 8 nucleotides line up with TRBD1. This CDR3 is built from 14 residues. Germline CDR1 and CDR2: GTSNPN and SVGIG (reference sequence). J lost 2 bases, V lost 2 bases, and 4 bases had no gene match. In DNA form, the CDR3 reads TGTGCCTGGAGTTGGACAGGGATGAACTATGGCTACACCTTC. It yields the protein CAWSWTGMNYGYTF.

The CDR3 bases are TGCAGCGTTTTAAGGGATGAGCAGTACTTC. It translates to CSVLRDEQYF. The rearrangement links TRBV29-1 to TRBJ2-7, with no clear D. Between the trimmed V and J ends, which lost 5 bases and 7 bases, there was a span of 9 bases. CDR1 and CDR2 from the germline V gene are SQVTM and ANQGSEA. This CDR3 has 10 amino acids.

The chain has TRBV4-3 and TRBJ2-7; 8 nucleotides line up with TRBD2. Looked up from germline, CDR1 is LGHNA and CDR2 is YSLEER. The CDR3 is made up of 15 amino acids. The V and J ends lost 0 bases and 9 bases, in that order; junction bases with no gene match: 10. The chain's CDR3 is CASSQDGREGFGQYF. The CDR3 nucleotides read TGCGCCAGCAGCCAAGATGGCCGGGAGGGTTTTGGGCAGTACTTC.

The CDR3 DNA is TGTGCCAGCAGGGGCGGGGTGAACACTGAAGCTTTCTTT. It specifies CASRGGVNTEAFF. The J gene is TRBJ1-1, the V gene TRBV6-5; D not certain. V lost 6 bases to trimming and J lost 0 bases, with 8 bases between them. The CDR3 totals 13 residues. Germline CDR1 MNHEY, CDR2 SVGAGI.

This chain connects TRBV5-1 to TRBJ2-4; 11 bases align to TRBD1. Trimming at V came to 3 bases and at J to 2 bases, leaving 10 bases not matched to a gene. Germline loops: CDR1 SGHRS, CDR2 YFSETQ. The CDR3 loop spans 18 amino acids. The CDR3 nucleotides are TGCGCCAGCAGCTCCTACTTAGGACAGGGGGCGTCCAAAAACATTCAGTACTTC. Encoded protein: CASSSYLGQGASKNIQYF.

The chain joins TRBV15 to TRBJ1-1; perhaps TRBD1 as D (6 bases). The germline CDR1 and CDR2 sequences are LNHNV and YYDKDF (reference sequence). This CDR3 region has 13 residues. The V end was cut by 6 bases, the J end by 3 bases, with 11 bases between. CDR3 coding DNA: TGTGCCACCAGTCAGGGGACCTACACTGAAGCTTTCTTT. This encodes CATSQGTYTEAFF.

The chain uses TRBV5-4 and TRBJ2-3, with D perhaps matching TRBD1 or TRBD2 (5 bases each). This CDR3 is built from 16 residues. V dropped 2 bases and J dropped 2 bases, with 15 bases sitting between them. Per the germline V gene, CDR1 is SGHNT and CDR2 is YYREEE (reference sequence). The chain's CDR3 is CASSFRNGAITDTQYF. The CDR3 nucleotides are TGTGCCAGCAGCTTTAGGAACGGGGCGATCACAGATACGCAGTATTTT.

The chain carries TRBV5-4 and TRBJ2-2; 7 bases match TRBD1. This CDR3 has 15 amino acids. With 4 bases clipped from V and 4 bases from J, the junction kept 7 bases outside the gene matches. CDR1 and CDR2 from the germline V gene are SGHNT and YYREEE (reference sequence). This CDR3 reads CASSRAGGLTGELFF. CDR3 nucleotides: TGTGCCAGCAGCAGAGCAGGGGGTCTCACCGGGGAGCTGTTTTTT.